The rows below give T cell receptor beta chains drawn from one sample of a study of blood T cell repertoires in COVID-19. Sequencing was performed with immunoSEQ multiplex PCR; in TCRdb, only in-frame clones are kept and a portion is missing. The table lists roughly 280,000 clones, roughly nine tenths of them singletons. Sequencing input: peripheral blood. The receptors here all came from a man aged 35 to 55 with active or convalescent COVID-19. Both conserved end residues are trimmed from each CDR3. Each record gives: J gene, V gene, D gene, CDR3 protein. The D gene is left open where the match is weak.

TRBJ2-3	TRBV7-2	.	ASSLARGRGTDTQY
TRBJ2-7	TRBV6-5	.	ASRVWGVGIYEQY
TRBJ1-2	TRBV28	.	ASSPEVFNYGYT
TRBJ2-3	TRBV30	.	AWSGGARSTDTQY
TRBJ2-1	TRBV11-2	TRBD2	ASSPQVPGLAGIPNEQF
TRBJ1-5	TRBV30	TRBD1	AWSLGQGAEYSQPQH
TRBJ2-1	TRBV4-1	TRBD2	ASSPGLVTGNEQF
TRBJ1-1	TRBV4-2	.	ASSQDSGGDEAF
TRBJ2-1	TRBV25-1	.	ASSESGSRAYNEQF
TRBJ1-2	TRBV25-1	TRBD1	ASIGTGNGYT
TRBJ2-3	TRBV29-1	TRBD2	SATGTSGSRDTDTQY
TRBJ2-7	TRBV6-5	TRBD1	ASRIGTGAYEQY
TRBJ1-2	TRBV19	.	ATTTAGGPYGYT
TRBJ2-1	TRBV24-1	TRBD1	ATSDRQGVYNEQF
TRBJ1-2	TRBV9	.	ATDSFYGYT
TRBJ1-2	TRBV14	.	ASSQDHGFYGYT
TRBJ2-3	TRBV29-1	TRBD2	STRRGGDTQY
TRBJ2-3	TRBV13	.	ASSLKVAVLTDTQY
TRBJ1-3	TRBV4-1	TRBD1	ASSQATGGPDTIY
TRBJ1-6	TRBV6-4	.	ASSQTDRLINPPLH
TRBJ1-1	TRBV5-4	.	ASSSSRGSDEAF
TRBJ2-5	TRBV30	.	AWSVQTSRGETQY
TRBJ2-7	TRBV5-1	TRBD2	ASSLELAGDEQY
TRBJ2-3	TRBV10-3	.	AISRSGAEDTQY
TRBJ2-1	TRBV3-1/TRBV3-2	TRBD2	ASSPTTSSNEQF
TRBJ1-5	TRBV10-2	.	ASKQGNQPQH
TRBJ2-1	TRBV30	TRBD2	AWSNPGGLGNEQF
TRBJ1-3	TRBV6-6	.	ASSIRVGNTIY
TRBJ1-5	TRBV6-1	.	ASSEGTTWQGNQPQH
TRBJ2-7	TRBV25-1	TRBD2	ASSESGPGTSIDEQY
TRBJ2-1	TRBV6-4	.	ASSHYSGNAYNEQF
TRBJ2-2	TRBV28	TRBD1	ASIQGAKTGELF
TRBJ1-1	TRBV25-1	.	ASRGATEAF
TRBJ2-5	TRBV9	TRBD2	ASSVVAGGIETQY
TRBJ1-2	TRBV6-1	TRBD1	ASSEGTGAYGYT
TRBJ2-5	TRBV24-1	TRBD2	ATSEAGTSDQETQY
TRBJ1-5	TRBV12-2	.	ASRLQGEYVNQPQH
TRBJ2-3	TRBV5-1	.	ASSPRTGTDTQY
TRBJ2-7	TRBV29-1	.	SVGTSAYEQY
TRBJ1-4	TRBV6-5	.	ASSSGNEKLF
TRBJ2-1	TRBV7-7	TRBD2	ASSSSGRAENEQF
TRBJ2-3	TRBV5-1	.	ASKGGTDTQY
TRBJ2-3	TRBV9	.	ASSVGGDSTDTQY
TRBJ2-7	TRBV14	TRBD1	ASSQERTGSKQY
TRBJ2-2	TRBV4-1	TRBD2	ASSQLSGGPGTGELF
TRBJ1-6	TRBV10-2	.	ASRLSDLSPLH
TRBJ2-5	TRBV20-1	.	SPGGQETQY
TRBJ1-2	TRBV5-4	.	ASSLGGLGYT
TRBJ1-6	TRBV10-2	.	ASSEQGRVGVVPLH
TRBJ1-6	TRBV18	TRBD1	ASSPESPGTGSGSPLH
TRBJ2-5	TRBV24-1	TRBD2	ATSERLAGVGEQETQY
TRBJ1-1	TRBV19	TRBD1	ASSSLSGQGQGNTEAF
TRBJ1-1	TRBV12-3/TRBV12-4	.	ASSYGTALAF